The 8 T cell receptor beta chains below were found in one sample sequenced in a study of cytomegalovirus exposure and HLA in healthy donors. PCR employed 60 Vbeta and 13 Jbeta primers. The repertoire was sequenced with immunoSEQ multiplex PCR; TCRdb's copy has only in-frame clones and lacks some. The table shows 130,000 to 150,000 clones, with around 75% occurring only once. The sequenced sample was PBMCs. Receptor source: a female donor in good health and CMV-seronegative.

The gene calls are TRBV9 and TRBJ2-7; possible D gene TRBD2, 6 bases. There are 15 residues in the CDR3. V was trimmed by 0 bases and J by 5 bases, leaving 15 bases between them. Germline CDR1 is SGDLS and CDR2 is YYNGEE. CDR3 nucleotide sequence: TGTGCCAGCAGCGTAGCCGTGGGGGGTACGGACGAGCAGTACTTC. The encoded protein is CASSVAVGGTDEQYF.

There are a few counts of this clone. The chain links TRBV5-5 to TRBJ2-3; tentatively, D is TRBD2 (5 bases). CDR3 length equals 15 residues. CDR1 is SGHKS, CDR2 YYEKEE, per germline (reference sequence). V gave up 1 base and J gave up 3 bases, with 12 bases separating them. Here the CDR3 DNA reads TGTGCCAGCAGCTTGTGGCGAGGCGGGACAGATACGCAGTATTTT. It specifies CASSLWRGGTDTQYF.

In this sample, this clone turned up a few times. One end of the junction does not line up with germline, which may come from a read error. Other nucleotide sequences from this sample produce the same CDR3. The chain employs TRBV12-5 and TRBJ2-4; 10 positions match TRBD1. CDR1 and CDR2 from the germline V gene are LGHNT and FRNRAP. The CDR3 has 17 amino acids. The CDR3, as DNA: TGTGCTAGTGGTTGGACGGGACAGGGGAAGGCCAAAAACATTCAATACTTC. Amino acids: CASGWTGQGKAKNIQYF.

The genes are TRBV19 and TRBJ1-1; D not resolved. CDR1 and CDR2 from the germline V gene are LNHDA and SQIVND (reference sequence). This CDR3 is built from 13 residues. Trimming stripped 3 bases from V and 6 bases from J, with 11 bases between. CDR3 protein: CASSIVASAEAFF. The CDR3 DNA is TGTGCCAGTAGTATTGTGGCATCCGCTGAAGCTTTCTTT.

This chain connects TRBV11-2 to TRBJ2-7; 8 nucleotides line up with TRBD1. Losses at the gene ends were 5 bases for V and 1 base for J; bases not matched to a gene: 7. Germline assignment: CDR1 SGHAT and CDR2 FQNNGV. This CDR3 contains 15 residues. The CDR3 here is CASSIAGTGSYEQYF. In DNA form, the CDR3 reads TGTGCCAGCAGCATCGCCGGGACAGGATCCTACGAGCAGTACTTC.

The rearrangement joins TRBV19 to TRBJ1-2; the match to TRBD1 covers 10 bases. The V gene end was trimmed by 5 bases and the J gene end by 2 bases; junction bases not matched to a gene: 8. This CDR3 has 16 residues. Germline CDR1 is LNHDA and CDR2 is SQIVND (reference sequence). The CDR3 DNA reads TGTGCCAGTAGTGGGGCAGGGACAGGGGCCAACTATGGCTACACCTTC. Translated: CASSGAGTGANYGYTF.

The chain employs TRBV21-1 and TRBJ1-2; TRBD1, the table's D call, lacks a check against the DNA. TRBV21-1 is reported as a pseudogene. This CDR3 is 17 amino acids long. The CDR3 nucleotides read TGTGCCAGCAGCGCCTTCGACCAGGGGGCGATGTTCTATGGCTACACCTTC. Translating it yields CASSAFDQGAMFYGYTF.

This clone was seen just once. The chain carries TRBV9 and TRBJ1-6; TRBD1 matches 7 bases. Germline lookup yields CDR1 SGDLS and CDR2 YYNGEE. With V trimmed by 3 bases and J by 6 bases, 9 bases remained unmatched. The CDR3 loop spans 16 amino acids. Here the CDR3 DNA reads TGTGCCAGCAGCGCCCAGACAGGGTTAAGTAATTCACCCCTCCACTTT. Protein sequence: CASSAQTGLSNSPLHF.